These 31 T cell receptor beta chains originate from one sample sequenced in a study of blood T cells in healthy people across ages. It was with a sample-barcoded 5' primer and a J-beta primer mix that a second PCR of roughly 6 to 12 cycles was run. TCRdb itself ran the 5' RACE reads through MiXCR, one entry per CDR3 protein. The data hold fewer than 750,000 distinct CDR3 sequences, with 40% to 65% observed a single time. The sequenced material came from blood. The origin of the receptors is an elderly woman in good health.

This clonotype was counted a few times. The chain has TRBV7-2 and TRBJ1-6; no clear D gene. V gave up 4 bases and J gave up 12 bases, with 4 bases separating them. The CDR3 spans 10 residues. In germline, CDR1 is SGHTA, CDR2 FQGNSA. In DNA form, the CDR3 reads TGTGCCAGCAGCTCCCTACCCCTCCACTTT. Protein: CASSSLPLHF.

The chain recombines TRBV12-3 or TRBV12-4 with TRBJ1-2; D is uncertain. This CDR3 is 15 amino acids long. Trimming left V 6 bases short and J 8 bases short, with 22 bases between. CDR3 bases: TGTGCCAGCAGCTGGACCCCTCTAGGGCCGCTAGGCTACACCTTC. Protein sequence: CASSWTPLGPLGYTF.

The V call is TRBV27, the J call TRBJ2-1, with 8 nucleotides matching TRBD2. The J call may be incorrect, as the DNA end agrees better with TRBJ2-7. The germline V gene encodes CDR1 MNHEY and CDR2 SMNVEV (reference sequence). The CDR3 has 18 amino acids. The CDR3, as DNA: TGTGCCAGCAGTTTCCGACTGGCTGTAGCGGGGTCCTACAATGAGCAGTACTTC. This codes for CASSFRLAVAGSYNEQYF.

The chain recombines TRBV10-3 with TRBJ2-1; 12 nucleotides line up with TRBD1. Germline CDR1 and CDR2: ENHRY and SYGVKD. This CDR3 has 14 amino acids. V was pared by 6 bases and J by 9 bases, with 6 bases of the junction left unmatched. In DNA, the CDR3 is TGTGCCATCAGCCAGGGACAGGGGGCGTGTGAGCAGTTCTTC. Protein sequence: CAISQGQGACEQFF.

A remark on this clonotype: A much larger clone lies a single base off, so this may be a read error. The chain links TRBV20-1 to TRBJ2-5; D is unresolved. In germline, CDR1 is DFQATT, CDR2 SNEGSKA (reference sequence). This CDR3 spans 10 amino acids. Trimming stripped 0 bases from V and 11 bases from J, with 7 bases between. CDR3 in DNA: TGCAGTGCTAGAGATACTGAGCAGTACTTC. The encoded protein is CSARDTEQYF.

As concerns this clonotype: Possible read error: a much larger clone is one base away. DNA of the CDR3: TGTGCCAGCAGTTTATCCCAGGCCCAGTACTTC. It is translated as CASSLSQAQYF. The V and J genes are TRBV28 and TRBJ2-7; D unclear. Trimming removed 1 base from V and 10 bases from J, with 8 bases in between. CDR1 is MDHEN and CDR2 is SYDVKM in the germline V gene. There are 11 residues in the CDR3.

This clonotype was seen at least ten times. A much larger clone differs from this one at a single base, so this may be a read error. The chain employs TRBV6-5 and TRBJ2-1, with 7 nucleotides matching TRBD1. Judging by the DNA end, TRBJ2-7 fits better; the J call may be wrong. This CDR3 contains 15 residues. Germline CDR1 MNHEY, CDR2 SVGAGI. This CDR3 is CASSYTGVSYNEQYF. The DNA of the CDR3 is TGTGCCAGCAGTTATACAGGGGTTTCCTACAATGAGCAGTACTTC.

In this sample, this clonotype turned up a few times. The chain uses TRBV29-1 and TRBJ2-2, with D perhaps TRBD2 (5 bases). Germline CDR1 reads SQVTM; CDR2 reads ANQGSEA. This CDR3 region has 14 residues. The ends were cut back, 6 bases at V and 1 base at J, with 12 bases in the middle. The CDR3 loop is CSVDGAGNTGELFF. In nucleotides, the CDR3 is TGCAGCGTGGACGGCGCGGGGAACACCGGGGAGCTGTTTTTT.

V usage is TRBV7-3 and J usage is TRBJ1-2; TRBD1 matches 10 bases. Per germline, CDR1 SGHTA and CDR2 FQGTGA. The trim removed 2 bases at V and 10 bases at J, leaving 10 bases unmatched. The CDR3 extends over 15 amino acids. Here the CDR3 reads CASSLGGTGVVDYTF. The CDR3 DNA sequence: TGTGCCAGCAGCTTAGGCGGGACAGGGGTCGTGGACTACACCTTC.

This clonotype was observed a few times. The chain couples TRBV10-3 to TRBJ1-1; no clear D gene. Germline values: CDR1 ENHRY, CDR2 SYGVKD. Trimming left V 6 bases short and J 4 bases short, with 12 bases between. This CDR3 region has 13 residues. The CDR3 nucleotides read TGTGCCATCAGATCAGATGCTCTCACTGAAGCTTTCTTT. Protein product: CAIRSDALTEAFF.

The chain carries TRBV3-1 and TRBJ2-4; D possibly corresponds to TRBD1 (6 bases). The germline gives CDR1 LGHDT, CDR2 YNNKEL (reference sequence). The V and J ends lost 4 bases and 5 bases respectively, with 24 bases between them. CDR3 length: 18 residues. Written as DNA, the CDR3 is TGTGCCAGCAGCCCGACCAAACCAGGGGTTTTGGTTGAAAACATTCAGTACTTC. Encoded protein: CASSPTKPGVLVENIQYF.

This clonotype was recorded a few times. The chain combines TRBV18 with TRBJ1-3; unclear D gene. The V end was cut by 3 bases, the J end by 0 bases, with 9 bases between. CDR3 length: 15 residues. Per germline, CDR1 KGHSH and CDR2 LQKENI. The CDR3 region is CASSPGRNSGNTIYF. The CDR3 nucleotides read TGTGCCAGCTCACCTGGACGGAACTCTGGAAACACCATATATTTT.

The chain couples TRBV6-5 to TRBJ2-7; D ambiguous. The CDR3 loop spans 16 amino acids. CDR1 is MNHEY, CDR2 SVGAGI, per germline. Trimming shortened V by 2 bases and J by 0 bases, and 14 bases separated the two germline ends. Written as DNA, the CDR3 is TGTGCCAGCAGTTACGGGGTGACAACGAGCTCCTACGAGCAGTACTTC. Protein product: CASSYGVTTSSYEQYF.

The CDR3 DNA sequence: TGTGCCATAAAGATGTCGGGGATTCACAATGAGCAGTACTTC. This translates into CAIKMSGIHNEQYF. The J gene is TRBJ2-1, the V gene TRBV28; possibly TRBD2 for D (5 bases). The DNA matches TRBJ2-7 better at its end, which makes the J call doubtful. The germline V gene has CDR1 MDHEN and CDR2 SYDVKM. CDR3 size: 14 residues.

The chain carries TRBV20-1 and TRBJ2-3; D may be TRBD1 (6 bases). The CDR3 totals 19 residues. CDR1 is DFQATT, CDR2 SNEGSKA, per germline (reference sequence). The germline V and J ends were trimmed by 0 bases and 0 bases, with 22 bases remaining between them. For the CDR3, the DNA is TGCAGTGCTAGAGATTCTGGGGACACGCGTCCCTTCAGCACAGATACGCAGTATTTT. It yields the protein CSARDSGDTRPFSTDTQYF.

This chain links TRBV7-3 with TRBJ2-6; TRBD1 or TRBD2 may be the D gene (6 bases each). This CDR3 spans 18 amino acids. Trimming left V 6 bases short and J 0 bases short, with 18 bases between. Germline V lookup: CDR1 SGHTA, CDR2 FQGTGA. CDR3 residues: CASSTGGHLSSGANVLTF. The CDR3 region has the DNA TGTGCCAGCAGTACCGGGGGCCATCTCAGCTCTGGGGCCAACGTCCTGACTTTC.

This clonotype was detected once. This chain joins TRBV5-1 and TRBJ2-1; TRBD2 matches 7 bases. The CDR3 is 15 residues long. Germline trimming cut 3 bases from V and 7 bases from J; bases unmatched to any gene: 10. The germline CDR1 and CDR2 sequences are SGHRS and YFSETQ. The CDR3 DNA reads as TGCGCCAGCAGCTACGATCGGGTCGGGAGGAATGAGCAGTTCTTC. It encodes CASSYDRVGRNEQFF.

This clonotype was counted ten times or more. The rearrangement uses TRBV5-7 and TRBJ2-1; D is unclear. TRBV5-7 is noted as an ORF with a role that remains uncertain. V was cut by 2 bases and J by 10 bases, with 10 bases left in between. The CDR3 has 12 amino acids. The CDR3 nucleotides are TGTGCCAGCAGCTTAGGCCCGTGGGAGCAGTTCTTC. Protein sequence: CASSLGPWEQFF.

The V call is TRBV27, the J call TRBJ1-5, with a tentative D call TRBD1 (5 bases). V lost 2 bases and J 3 bases, leaving 17 bases between the germline ends. Germline V gene lookup returns CDR1 MNHEY and CDR2 SMNVEV (reference sequence). The CDR3 contains 17 residues. The CDR3 spells CASSLIVRGVLNQPQHF. The CDR3 DNA reads as TGTGCCAGCAGTTTAATTGTCCGGGGCGTTCTCAATCAGCCCCAGCATTTT.

V usage is TRBV7-9 and J usage is TRBJ1-1, with no clear D. The CDR3 contains 14 residues. Trimming left V 7 bases short and J 1 base short, with 13 bases between. CDR1 and CDR2 (germline): SEHNR, FQNEAQ (reference sequence). CDR3 protein: CASTSAAANTEAFF. The CDR3 DNA follows: TGTGCCAGCACCAGCGCCGCTGCGAACACTGAAGCTTTCTTT.

In this sample, this clonotype turned up a few times. V gene TRBV7-8 combines with J gene TRBJ1-5; TRBD1 aligns across 8 bases. Trimming cost V 5 bases and J 4 bases; bases outside gene matches: 16. The CDR3 has 18 residues. The V gene's germline CDR1 is SGHVS and CDR2 FQNEAQ. CDR3 in DNA: TGTGCCAGCAGCCGAACCCTCGTGGGACAGGTGTTTAATCAGCCCCAGCATTTT. It is translated as CASSRTLVGQVFNQPQHF.

This clonotype was picked up many times. The genes are TRBV6-6 and TRBJ1-5; no clear D gene. Germline CDR1 is MNHNY and CDR2 is SVGAGI (reference sequence). The CDR3 is made up of 12 amino acids. Trimming removed 5 bases from V and 8 bases from J, with 10 bases in between. CDR3 nucleotide sequence: TGTGCCAGCAGTCTGGACGGAAAGCCCCAGCATTTT. Translating gives CASSLDGKPQHF.

The chain recombines TRBV2 with TRBJ2-5; TRBD1 aligns across 11 bases. Germline CDR1 and CDR2: SNHLY and FYNNEI. The V segment lost 6 bases and the J segment 5 bases; nucleotides outside the gene matches: 8. There are 15 residues in the CDR3. The CDR3 DNA reads TGTGCCAGCAGGCCGGGACAGGGGGTTGGCGAGACCCAGTACTTC. It codes for CASRPGQGVGETQYF.

This clonotype was observed once. It may be a read error: a sequence one base away is much more abundant. The rearrangement uses TRBV18 and TRBJ2-7, with 8 bases matching TRBD2. The CDR3 length is 15 residues. The germline V gene has CDR1 KGHSH and CDR2 LQKENI. The CDR3 region is CASTPPSGRFNEQYF. Here the CDR3 DNA reads TGTGCCAGCACACCACCCAGCGGGAGATTCAACGAGCAGTACTTC. Full variable domain (outside the CDR3, taken from reference TRBV18 and TRBJ2-7): NAGVMQNPRHLVRRRGQEARLRCSPMKGHSHVYWYRQLPEEGLKFMVYLQKENIIDESGMPKERFSAEFPKEGPSILRIQQVVRGDSAAYFCASTPPSGRFNEQYFGPGTRLTVT.

The rearrangement joins TRBV7-9 to TRBJ2-1; no clear D. Germline assignment: CDR1 SEHNR and CDR2 FQNEAQ (reference sequence). V gave up 7 bases and J gave up 7 bases, with 11 bases separating them. CDR3 length equals 12 residues. CDR3 residues: CASTPSPNEQFF. CDR3 sequence (DNA): TGTGCCAGCACCCCTAGTCCTAATGAGCAGTTCTTC.

This rearrangement joins TRBV6-1 to TRBJ1-4; D unresolved. CDR3 length: 15 amino acids. The germline gives CDR1 MNHNS, CDR2 SASEGT. Trimming left V 8 bases short and J 7 bases short, with 20 bases between. The CDR3 sequence: CASCNSRHSSEKLFF. CDR3 bases: TGTGCCAGCTGTAACAGTCGACACTCTAGTGAAAAACTGTTTTTT.

This chain connects TRBV6-6 to TRBJ2-7, with 11 nucleotides matching TRBD2. The V and J ends lost 5 bases and 0 bases, in that order; junction bases with no gene match: 9. The CDR3 covers 17 residues. The germline CDR1 and CDR2 sequences are MNHNY and SVGAGI (reference sequence). The CDR3 DNA is TGTGCCAGCAGTCCCGGGACTAGCGGATATGACTCCTACGAGCAGTACTTC. It codes for CASSPGTSGYDSYEQYF.

There are many counts of this clonotype. The chain combines TRBV6-5 with TRBJ1-5; 8 positions match TRBD1. This CDR3 comprises 15 residues. Germline V CDR1 and CDR2: MNHEY, SVGAGI. With 5 bases clipped from V and 0 bases from J, the junction kept 3 bases outside the gene matches. The CDR3 DNA follows: TGTGCCAGCAGTCTGGACAGGGCTAGCAATCAGCCCCAGCATTTT. This encodes CASSLDRASNQPQHF.

This clonotype was detected a few times. This chain links TRBV28 with TRBJ2-7, with D perhaps assigned TRBD1 or TRBD2 (5 bases each). The CDR3 extends over 11 amino acids. The germline gives CDR1 MDHEN, CDR2 SYDVKM. V was clipped by 9 bases and J by 6 bases, with 12 bases between them. CDR3 DNA: TGTGCCAGAGGGACCCTTCTCGAGCAGTACTTC. Translating it yields CARGTLLEQYF.

The chain recombines TRBV12-3 or TRBV12-4 with TRBJ1-5; tentative D call: TRBD1 (5 bases). The CDR3 runs 15 residues. V was pared by 2 bases and J by 8 bases, with 16 bases between. The CDR3, as DNA: TGTGCCAGCAGTTTAAGGACAAGGGGTGAGAAGCCCCAGCATTTT. This codes for CASSLRTRGEKPQHF.

This chain uses TRBV7-9 with TRBJ1-3; no firm D call. CDR1 is SEHNR, CDR2 FQNEAQ, per germline (reference sequence). The CDR3 covers 15 residues. The V and J ends lost 2 bases and 1 base respectively, with 9 bases between them. CDR3 DNA: TGTGCCAGCAGCTTAACGAGTGCATCTGGAAACACCATATATTTT. It translates to CASSLTSASGNTIYF.